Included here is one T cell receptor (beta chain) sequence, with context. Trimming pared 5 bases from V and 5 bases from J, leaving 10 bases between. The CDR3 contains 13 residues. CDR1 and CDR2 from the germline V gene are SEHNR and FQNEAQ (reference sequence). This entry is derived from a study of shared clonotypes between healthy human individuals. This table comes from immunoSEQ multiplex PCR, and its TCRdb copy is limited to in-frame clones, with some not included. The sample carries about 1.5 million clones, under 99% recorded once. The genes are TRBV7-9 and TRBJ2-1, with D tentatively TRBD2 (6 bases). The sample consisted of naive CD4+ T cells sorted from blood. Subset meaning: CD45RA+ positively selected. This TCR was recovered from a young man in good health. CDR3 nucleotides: TGTGCCAGCAGCATGGGACTCCACAATGAGCAGTTCTTC. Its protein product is CASSMGLHNEQFF.